This TCR beta chain is drawn from a study of T-cell memory formation after mild COVID-19. Findings and limits, study-wide: While clones contracting from day 15 to 85 were balanced between CD4 and CD8, later expanders leaned CD4+.

This clonotype was seen repeatedly, ten times or more. Its target is not known. TCRdb re-derived calls from the 5' RACE reads in MiXCR, one entry per CDR3 protein. The data show 540,000 or so distinct CDR3 sequences, with around 21% seen just once and around an eighth held by the top ten. Germline-derived CDR1 and CDR2 are SEHNR and FQNEAQ (reference sequence). Losses at the gene ends were 4 bases for V and 2 bases for J; bases not matched to a gene: 4. The CDR3 totals 16 residues. The chain links TRBV7-9 to TRBJ2-2; TRBD1 matches at 10 bases. Sequencing was performed on PBMCs or a T cell subset sorted from them (not recorded which). The origin of this receptor is an adult woman who had mild COVID-19 (a few samples of this study predate the infection). Cell type and time point are not known. The chain's CDR3 is CASSSRDRGNTGELFF. The CDR3 DNA reads TGTGCCAGCAGCTCCCGGGACAGGGGAAACACCGGGGAGCTGTTTTTT. The full variable domain, in which reference TRBV7-9 and TRBJ2-2 provide the parts outside the CDR3, is DTGVSQNPRHKITKRGQNVTFRCDPISEHNRLYWYRQTLGQGPEFLTYFQNEAQLEKSRLLSDRFSAERPKGSFSTLEIQRTEQGDSAMYLCASSSRDRGNTGELFFGEGSRLTVL.